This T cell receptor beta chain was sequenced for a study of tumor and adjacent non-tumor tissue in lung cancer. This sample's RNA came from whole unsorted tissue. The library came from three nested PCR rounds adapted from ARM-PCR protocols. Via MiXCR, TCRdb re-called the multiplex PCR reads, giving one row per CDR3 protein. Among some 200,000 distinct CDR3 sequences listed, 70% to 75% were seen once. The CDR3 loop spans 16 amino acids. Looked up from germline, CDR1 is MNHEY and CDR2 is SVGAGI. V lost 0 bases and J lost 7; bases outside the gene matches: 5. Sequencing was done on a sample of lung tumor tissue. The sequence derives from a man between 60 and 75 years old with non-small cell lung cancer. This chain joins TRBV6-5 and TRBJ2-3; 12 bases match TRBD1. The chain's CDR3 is CASSYSYGTGGNTQYF. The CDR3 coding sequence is TGTGCCAGCAGTTACTCGTACGGGACAGGGGGCAATACGCAGTATTTT.